This T cell receptor beta chain was documented in a study of metastatic and nonmetastatic thyroid tumors (TCRdb year 2020). Some background on the complete study: Repertoires were compared across peripheral blood and tumor or nodule tissue samples from malignant and benign thyroid patients. Here is what the overall study found, with its caveats: TCR beta diversity was reported as significantly higher in malignant tumors than in benign nodules, in both blood and tumor samples.

Before undergoing thyroid surgery, none of the patients had been given any kind of treatment. Using T-cell receptor beta sequencing, the study looked back at clinical samples from patients collected from about 2011 to 2019. The CDR3 has 12 amino acids, counting the end cysteine and phenylalanine. Left in the record is the CDR3 DNA by itself, 36 bases read in frame from the first base. V is reduced by 3 bases and J by 5 bases, leaving a spacing of 4 bases between them. The CDR1 and CDR2 encoded by the germline V gene are SGHVS and FNYEAQ. The library came from PCR. The sequencing machine was an Illumina HiSeq 4000. High-throughput sequencing was used to profile the TCR beta-chain CDR3 region of every patient. As for the original processing: The researchers built a classifier to tell apart papillary thyroid cancer patients with distant metastasis, based on CDR3 differences among clinicopathological groups. To measure repertoire diversity the researchers used the Shannon index, while the Morisita-Horn index served to gauge how similar the tumor and blood repertoires were. Using fastp trimming at Q25 and MiXCR clonotype assembly, TCRdb reanalyzed the public sequencing data and kept in-frame beta chains. What appears here as the V and J calls and clone size reflects TCRdb's work, not the paper's. The sample yields 20,000 to 25,000 clones; 20% to 25% were counted once. The ten biggest clones cover approximately 13% of the sample.

This clone has only a few counts. It has no known antigen specificity. Base qualities are not recorded, but no much larger clone differs from it by a single base. This chain joins TRBV7-6 to TRBJ1-4; no confident D gene assignment can be made. The specimen sequenced was tumor tissue. The origin of this receptor is a female donor with papillary thyroid cancer or a benign thyroid nodule (not recorded which). Some clones in this sample may be carry-over from other donors' samples. The nucleotide sequence reads as follows: TGTGCCAGCAGCTTTGGGAATGAAAAACTGTTTTTT. Its translation is CASSFGNEKLFF.